A single sample gave rise to the 26 T cell receptor beta chains below, sequenced in a study of blood T cell repertoires in COVID-19. Method: immunoSEQ multiplex PCR; TCRdb's copy keeps in-frame clones and lacks some. The table includes about 230,000 clones, over 75% detected once. Material for sequencing was peripheral blood. These receptors were collected from a man aged 50 or older with COVID-19, enrolled during active disease.

The sample holds a few counts of this clone. Here the CDR3 reads CASSLQRTYQPQHF. The CDR3 DNA is TGTGCCAGCAGCCTACAGAGAACCTATCAGCCCCAGCATTTT. This chain connects TRBV6-2 or TRBV6-3 to TRBJ1-5; no clear D gene. Per the germline V gene, CDR1 is MNHEY and CDR2 is SVGEGT. Trimming stripped 6 bases from V and 5 bases from J, with 14 bases between. The CDR3 length is 14 residues.

This chain uses TRBV9 with TRBJ2-3; TRBD1 matches at 8 bases. The ends lost 4 bases at V and 4 bases at J; junction bases unmatched: 14. The germline CDR1 and CDR2 sequences are SGDLS and YYNGEE. The CDR3 covers 17 residues. CDR3 in amino acids: CASSPRPGQGRADTQYF. The CDR3 DNA reads TGTGCCAGCAGCCCCCGACCCGGACAGGGTAGGGCAGATACGCAGTATTTT.

The CDR3 is CAISESSGGSPLHF. The CDR3 coding sequence is TGTGCCATCAGTGAGTCTTCGGGGGGTTCACCCCTCCACTTT. The chain links TRBV10-3 to TRBJ1-6, with TRBD1 as a possible D gene (5 bases). This CDR3 region has 14 residues. Trimming stripped 0 bases from V and 9 bases from J, with 9 bases between. Germline CDR1 is ENHRY and CDR2 is SYGVKD.

The chain combines TRBV29-1 with TRBJ2-5; 9 nucleotides agree with TRBD1. The trim removed 1 base at V and 3 bases at J, leaving 9 bases unmatched. The CDR3 covers 16 residues. Germline loops: CDR1 SQVTM, CDR2 ANQGSEA. CDR3 bases: TGCAGCGTTGAAGTAGGGACAGGGTCGACGAAAGAGACCCAGTACTTC. Its protein product is CSVEVGTGSTKETQYF.

CDR3 coding DNA: TGTGCCAGCTCGAGCGGACAGGGCACGGGCTACACCTTC. Its protein is CASSSGQGTGYTF. This chain links TRBV18 with TRBJ1-2; 8 nucleotides match TRBD1. Germline V gene data show CDR1 as KGHSH and CDR2 as LQKENI. V gave up 6 bases and J gave up 8 bases; unmatched junction bases: 8. There are 13 residues in the CDR3.

This clone was picked up one time. The V and J genes are TRBV7-2 and TRBJ1-2, with D tentatively TRBD1 (6 bases). The germline V gene encodes CDR1 SGHTA and CDR2 FQGNSA. The CDR3 totals 14 residues. V lost 4 bases and J lost 3, with 12 bases in between. For the CDR3, the DNA is TGTGCCAGCAGCTCCAGACAGGCCGACTATGGCTACACCTTC. Its translation: CASSSRQADYGYTF.

The sample holds a few counts of this clone. The V call is TRBV19, the J call TRBJ2-2; no clear D. The CDR3 extends over 16 amino acids. V shed 0 bases and J shed 4 bases, with 12 bases lying between them. CDR1 LNHDA and CDR2 SQIVND come from the germline V gene (reference sequence). CDR3 region: CASSIDYSLGTGELFF. Here the CDR3 DNA reads TGTGCCAGTAGTATAGATTATAGCCTGGGCACCGGGGAGCTGTTTTTT.

To note about this clone: A read error may account for a junction end that differs from germline. This chain uses TRBV5-1 with TRBJ1-2; D perhaps matches TRBD1 (5 bases). The CDR3 has 13 amino acids. From germline, CDR1 is SGHRS and CDR2 YFSETQ. The CDR3 sequence is CATSLDSDHGYTF. As DNA, the CDR3 is TGCGCCACCAGCCTCGACAGCGATCATGGCTACACCTTC.

This chain uses TRBV18 with TRBJ1-2; weak D call: TRBD1 (6 bases). Germline V CDR1 and CDR2: KGHSH, LQKENI. V was cut by 3 bases and J by 8 bases, with 13 bases left in between. The CDR3 contains 13 residues. The CDR3, as DNA: TGTGCCAGCTCACCTTCGGACAGTCAAGGCTACACCTTC. Amino acids: CASSPSDSQGYTF.

This clone has only a few counts. The J gene is TRBJ1-1, the V gene TRBV7-2; no clear D. Trimming took off 1 base at V and 10 bases at J, with 7 bases between the two ends. CDR1 and CDR2 (germline): SGHTA, FQGNSA. CDR3 length: 11 residues. DNA of the CDR3: TGTGCCAGCAGCTTAGTGGGAGGAGCTTTCTTT. It translates to CASSLVGGAFF.

A single count supports this clone. This rearrangement joins TRBV6-5 to TRBJ1-3, with a tentative D call TRBD1 (5 bases). The germline V gene has CDR1 MNHEY and CDR2 SVGAGI. This CDR3 comprises 15 residues. Trimming shortened V by 0 bases and J by 2 bases, and 8 bases separated the two germline ends. The CDR3 bases are TGTGCCAGCAGTTACTCGATACAGGCTGGAAACACCATATATTTT. As protein: CASSYSIQAGNTIYF.

V is TRBV12-3 or TRBV12-4 and J is TRBJ2-1, with 7 bases identical to TRBD1. V lost 6 bases, J lost 9 bases, and 5 bases stayed unmatched. The CDR3 contains 12 residues. The CDR3 bases are TGTGCCAGCAGGAGACAGGGAGTTGAGCAGTTCTTC. This gives the protein CASRRQGVEQFF.

The chain joins TRBV7-3 to TRBJ2-2, with 7 bases fitting TRBD1. Germline loops: CDR1 SGHTA, CDR2 FQGTGA. The V and J ends lost 4 bases and 8 bases, in that order; junction bases with no gene match: 10. The CDR3 loop spans 15 amino acids. CDR3 sequence reads: CASSSMTGTLGELFF. In DNA, the CDR3 is TGTGCCAGCAGCTCCATGACAGGGACCTTAGGGGAGCTGTTTTTT.

This clone has more than one count but fewer than ten. The chain employs TRBV30 and TRBJ1-2; no clear D gene. This CDR3 has 15 amino acids. Trimming took 4 bases from V and 8 from J, leaving 23 bases between them. CDR1 is GTSNPN and CDR2 is SVGIG in the germline V gene (reference sequence). CDR3 nucleotide sequence: TGTGCCTGGACCCCCAAGGAGGGCCCTAGGCAAGGCTACACCTTC. Protein: CAWTPKEGPRQGYTF.

This sequence joins TRBV3-1 (or the pseudogene TRBV3-2) and TRBJ1-4, with TRBD1 as a possible D gene (6 bases). Germline V lookup: CDR1 LGHDT, CDR2 YNNKEL (reference sequence). This CDR3 comprises 14 residues. V was pared by 2 bases and J by 9 bases, with 13 bases between. This CDR3 reads CASSQPGQIQKLFF. The CDR3 bases are TGTGCCAGCAGCCAACCCGGACAGATTCAAAAACTGTTTTTT.

This chain uses TRBV6-5 with TRBJ1-1; TRBD1 matches at 10 bases. CDR1 is MNHEY, CDR2 SVGAGI, per germline. The CDR3 has 13 residues. V lost 6 bases and J lost 3; bases outside the gene matches: 1. The CDR3 sequence: CASRGQGYTEAFF. The CDR3 DNA reads as TGTGCCAGCAGGGGACAGGGGTACACTGAAGCTTTCTTT.

This clone was counted a few times. This chain joins TRBV12-3 or TRBV12-4 and TRBJ1-2; 7 bases match TRBD1. V dropped 4 bases and J dropped 4; count of bases not matched to a gene: 3. This CDR3 has 13 residues. The CDR3: CASSSGQTYGYTF. CDR3 DNA sequence: TGTGCCAGCAGTTCGGGACAGACCTATGGCTACACCTTC.

This clone was seen a single time. The same CDR3 can be traced to other DNA sequences in this sample. The rearrangement joins TRBV18 to TRBJ1-1; 7 bases fit TRBD1. Germline V lookup: CDR1 KGHSH, CDR2 LQKENI. This CDR3 spans 12 amino acids. Trimming cost V 5 bases and J 7 bases; bases outside gene matches: 4. For the CDR3, the DNA is TGTGCCAGCTCAACTGACAGGGTTGAAGCTTTCTTT. This sequence encodes CASSTDRVEAFF.

V is TRBV3-1 (or the pseudogene TRBV3-2) and J is TRBJ2-1; D remains ambiguous. Germline loops: CDR1 LGHDT, CDR2 YNNKEL (reference sequence). The CDR3 length is 14 residues. Between the trimmed V and J ends, which lost 1 base and 4 bases, there was a span of 8 bases. The CDR3 spells CASSQGWAYNEQFF. In DNA form, the CDR3 reads TGTGCCAGCAGCCAAGGTTGGGCGTACAATGAGCAGTTCTTC.

V gene TRBV15 combines with J gene TRBJ2-7; TRBD2 might be the D (7 bases). The V and J ends lost 3 bases and 1 base respectively, with 16 bases between them. In germline, CDR1 is LNHNV, CDR2 YYDKDF (reference sequence). The CDR3 contains 16 residues. CDR3 DNA sequence: TGTGCCACCAGCAGGGGATGGGGGGGCTCGTCCTACGAGCAGTACTTC. Translating it yields CATSRGWGGSSYEQYF.

The rearrangement uses TRBV2 and TRBJ1-1; 9 nucleotides agree with TRBD1. With 6 bases clipped from V and 2 bases from J, the junction kept 4 bases outside the gene matches. The germline V gene has CDR1 SNHLY and CDR2 FYNNEI. The CDR3 sequence is 14 residues long. DNA of the CDR3: TGTGCCAGCAGGGAAACAGGGGGCAACACTGAAGCTTTCTTT. This sequence encodes CASRETGGNTEAFF. Supplemented by reference TRBV2 and TRBJ1-1, the full variable domain reads EPEVTQTPSHQVTQMGQEVILRCVPISNHLYFYWYRQILGQKVEFLVSFYNNEISEKSEIFDDQFSVERPDGSNFTLKIRSTKLEDSAMYFCASRETGGNTEAFFGQGTRLTVV.

The chain has TRBV6-2 or TRBV6-3 and TRBJ1-5; 7 bases line up with TRBD1. V trimming: 2 bases; J trimming: 2 bases; junction bases outside the gene matches: 18. In germline, CDR1 is MNHEY, CDR2 SVGEGT. CDR3 length: 20 residues. The CDR3 DNA follows: TGTGCCAGCAGTTACAAACGAACCCGACAGGGAGGTCGAGGCAATCAGCCCCAGCATTTT. The encoded protein is CASSYKRTRQGGRGNQPQHF.

V usage is TRBV7-3 and J usage is TRBJ2-1; 7 bases agree with TRBD2. The CDR3 sequence is 16 residues long. V trimming: 1 base; J trimming: 0 bases; junction bases outside the gene matches: 3. CDR1 and CDR2 from the germline V gene are SGHTA and FQGTGA. The CDR3: CASSLMGGGSYNEQFF. The DNA for the CDR3 is TGTGCCAGCAGCTTAATGGGCGGGGGCTCCTACAATGAGCAGTTCTTC.

The J gene is TRBJ1-2, the V gene TRBV19; D is perhaps TRBD1 (6 bases). The germline V and J ends were trimmed by 3 bases and 7 bases, with 12 bases remaining between them. The V gene's germline CDR1 is LNHDA and CDR2 SQIVND (reference sequence). The CDR3 contains 13 residues. CDR3 amino acids: CASSIEGGAGYTF. CDR3 DNA sequence: TGTGCCAGTAGTATCGAAGGGGGGGCTGGCTACACCTTC. The whole variable domain, remainder taken from reference TRBV19 and TRBJ1-2, is DGGITQSPKYLFRKEGQNVTLSCEQNLNHDAMYWYRQDPGQGLRLIYYSQIVNDFQKGDIAEGYSVSREKKESFPLTVTSAQKNPTAFYLCASSIEGGAGYTFGSGTRLTVV.

This rearrangement joins TRBV19 to TRBJ2-1; TRBD2 is a possible D gene (6 bases). Trimming pared 3 bases from V and 4 bases from J, leaving 16 bases between. Germline CDR1 is LNHDA and CDR2 is SQIVND (reference sequence). The CDR3 is 16 amino acids. The CDR3 DNA reads as TGTGCCAGTAGTATCGTAATTGGGGGGAATTACAATGAGCAGTTCTTC. This codes for CASSIVIGGNYNEQFF.

The rearrangement uses TRBV27 and TRBJ2-2; 7 nucleotides align to TRBD1. Germline assignment: CDR1 MNHEY and CDR2 SMNVEV (reference sequence). The CDR3 contains 17 residues. J was trimmed by 2 bases and V by 3 bases; bases with no gene match: 9. This chain's CDR3 is CASSFRVGGGNTGELFF. As DNA, the CDR3 is TGTGCCAGCAGTTTCCGAGTAGGGGGCGGAAACACCGGGGAGCTGTTTTTT.